This T cell receptor (beta chain) was sequenced in a study of blood T cell repertoires in COVID-19. Study context: Samples representing acute and convalescent COVID-19 were sourced from the United States, Italy and Spain. In each case, the material was cDNA or gDNA derived from T cells, B-cell-depleted T cells, or PBMCs.

Under the authors' procedure: Counts of nucleated cells, estimated from reference gene primer amplification, were obtained. TCRdb's copy holds only in-frame clones and misses some; the assay was immunoSEQ multiplex PCR. The DNA gave D and trimming, while V, J and clone size come from that table. This table holds some 23,000 clones, around 88% found once. CDR1 is MNHEY and CDR2 is SMNVEV in the germline V gene (reference sequence). Trimming removed 3 bases from V and 7 bases from J; junction bases left unmatched: 6. The CDR3 is 13 residues long. The clonotype comes from a human donor with active COVID-19. The donor label of this sample is uncertain. The chain carries TRBV27 and TRBJ2-7; 7 bases match TRBD1. Sequencing used peripheral blood. The CDR3 sequence: CASSFTGVGEQYF. In DNA, the CDR3 is TGTGCCAGCAGTTTCACAGGGGTCGGAGAGCAGTACTTC.